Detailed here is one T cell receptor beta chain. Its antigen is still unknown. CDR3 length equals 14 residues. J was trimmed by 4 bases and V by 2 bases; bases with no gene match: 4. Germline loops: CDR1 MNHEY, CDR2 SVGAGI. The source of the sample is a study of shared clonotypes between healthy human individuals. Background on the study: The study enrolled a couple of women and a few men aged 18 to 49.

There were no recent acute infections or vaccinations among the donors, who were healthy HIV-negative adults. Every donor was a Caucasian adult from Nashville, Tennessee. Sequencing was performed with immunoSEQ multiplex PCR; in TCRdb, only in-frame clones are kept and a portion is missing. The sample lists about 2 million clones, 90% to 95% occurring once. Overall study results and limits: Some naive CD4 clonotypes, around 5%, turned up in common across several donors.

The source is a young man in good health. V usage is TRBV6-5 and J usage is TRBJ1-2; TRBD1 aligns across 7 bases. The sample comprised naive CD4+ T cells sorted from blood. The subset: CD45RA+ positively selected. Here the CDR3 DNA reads TGTGCCAGCAGTTACGGGACAGACCTCTATGGCTACACCTTC. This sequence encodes CASSYGTDLYGYTF.